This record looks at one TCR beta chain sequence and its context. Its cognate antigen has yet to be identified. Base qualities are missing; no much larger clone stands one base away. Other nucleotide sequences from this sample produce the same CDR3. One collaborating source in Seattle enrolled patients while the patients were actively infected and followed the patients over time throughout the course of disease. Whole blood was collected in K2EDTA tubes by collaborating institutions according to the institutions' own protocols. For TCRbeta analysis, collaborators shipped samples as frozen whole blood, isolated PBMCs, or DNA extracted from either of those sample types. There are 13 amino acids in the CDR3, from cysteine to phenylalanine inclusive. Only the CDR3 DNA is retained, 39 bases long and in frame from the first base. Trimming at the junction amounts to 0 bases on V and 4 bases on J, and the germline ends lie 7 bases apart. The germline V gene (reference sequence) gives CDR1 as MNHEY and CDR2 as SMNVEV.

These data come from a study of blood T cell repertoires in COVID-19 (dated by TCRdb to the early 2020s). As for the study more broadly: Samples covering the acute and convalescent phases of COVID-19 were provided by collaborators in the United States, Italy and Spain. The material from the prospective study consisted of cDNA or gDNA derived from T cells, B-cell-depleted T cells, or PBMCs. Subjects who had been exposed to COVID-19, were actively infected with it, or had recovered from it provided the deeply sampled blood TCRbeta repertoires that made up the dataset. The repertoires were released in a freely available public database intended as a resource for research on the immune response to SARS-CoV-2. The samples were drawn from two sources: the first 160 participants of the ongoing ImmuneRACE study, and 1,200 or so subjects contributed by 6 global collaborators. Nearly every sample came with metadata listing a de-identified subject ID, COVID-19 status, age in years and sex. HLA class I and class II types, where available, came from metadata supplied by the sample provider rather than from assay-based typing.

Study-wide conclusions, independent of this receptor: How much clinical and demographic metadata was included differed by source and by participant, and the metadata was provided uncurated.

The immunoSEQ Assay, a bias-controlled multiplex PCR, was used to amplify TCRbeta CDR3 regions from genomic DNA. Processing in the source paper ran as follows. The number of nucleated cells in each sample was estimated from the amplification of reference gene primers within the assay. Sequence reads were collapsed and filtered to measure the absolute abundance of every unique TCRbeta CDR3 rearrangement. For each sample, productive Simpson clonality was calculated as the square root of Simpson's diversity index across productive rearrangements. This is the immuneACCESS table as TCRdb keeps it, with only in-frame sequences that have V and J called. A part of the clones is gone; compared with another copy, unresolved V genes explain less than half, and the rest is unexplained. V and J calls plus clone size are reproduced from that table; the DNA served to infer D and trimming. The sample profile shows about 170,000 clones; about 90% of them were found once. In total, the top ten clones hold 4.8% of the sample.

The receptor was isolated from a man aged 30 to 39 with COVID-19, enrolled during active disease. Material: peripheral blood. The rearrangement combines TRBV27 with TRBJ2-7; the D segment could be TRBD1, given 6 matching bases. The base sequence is TGTGCCAGCAGTTTATCCAGGGGTTACGAGCAGTACTTC. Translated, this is CASSLSRGYEQYF.